A single T cell receptor beta chain is shown here with its context. Antigen specificity is unknown. Germline V lookup: CDR1 SGHRS, CDR2 YFSETQ. The junction had 7 bases not matched to a gene; V was cut back by 3 bases and J by 6 bases. This CDR3 comprises 15 residues. This record comes from a study of blood T cells in healthy people across ages. Study-level background: Every two T cells gave about one barcoded beta molecule via template switching. Broader study findings: The study lacked donor CMV status, which possibly confounded expanded clonotype changes.

The individuals who served as donors were healthy Caucasians living in Russia, aged roughly 6 to 100. A second PCR, run for about 6 to 12 cycles, used a sample-barcoded 5' primer plus a J-beta primer mix. The authors tagged each cDNA molecule using a template-switch adaptor with 12 random nucleotides. TCRdb independently ran MiXCR on the 5' RACE reads; one entry per CDR3 protein. The profile shows some 1.4 million distinct CDR3 sequences, approximately 40% of them singletons. The sequenced sample consisted of blood. The receptor comes from a woman younger than 35 in good health. The V gene is TRBV5-1, the J gene TRBJ1-4; 8 bases align to TRBD1. Here the CDR3 DNA reads TGCGCCAGCAGCTCGGGGGGACAGGCGTATGAAAAACTGTTTTTT. Encoded protein: CASSSGGQAYEKLFF.